Each of the 17 T cell receptor beta chains below was sequenced from the same sample in a study of blood T cell repertoires in COVID-19. The repertoire was sequenced with immunoSEQ multiplex PCR; TCRdb's copy has only in-frame clones and lacks some. The sample shows approximately 260,000 clones, under 90% of them seen only once. The sample comprised PBMCs or T cells enriched from blood (not recorded which). Source of these receptors: a woman aged 55-75 years who had recovered from COVID-19.

The V gene is TRBV6-5, the J gene TRBJ2-5; 11 bases match TRBD2. With V trimmed by 6 bases and J by 9 bases, 12 bases remained unmatched. This CDR3 spans 15 amino acids. Germline V lookup: CDR1 MNHEY, CDR2 SVGAGI. CDR3 residues: CASRMTSGADKSQYF. The CDR3 DNA reads as TGTGCCAGCAGAATGACTAGCGGGGCGGATAAGTCCCAGTACTTC.

The V call is TRBV4-1, the J call TRBJ2-7; 8 bases are shared with TRBD2. CDR3 length: 17 amino acids. The trim removed 1 base at V and 5 bases at J, leaving 13 bases unmatched. Germline CDR1 and CDR2: MGHRA and YSYEKL. DNA for the CDR3: TGCGCCAGCAGCCAAGTGTCTGGAGTCGGGGGGGCCCACGAGCAGTACTTC. Translating gives CASSQVSGVGGAHEQYF.

This clone was recorded once. The chain joins TRBV19 to TRBJ2-7; 9 bases match TRBD2. This CDR3 contains 13 residues. J gave up 0 bases and V 10 bases, and 4 bases lay outside the gene matches. The germline V gene has CDR1 LNHDA and CDR2 SQIVND (reference sequence). The CDR3 loop is CATAGGISYEQYF. In nucleotides, the CDR3 is TGTGCCACCGCGGGGGGGATCTCCTACGAGCAGTACTTC.

In its sample, this clone was seen once. This sequence joins TRBV7-9 and TRBJ1-1, with TRBD1 as a possible D gene (5 bases). V shed 5 bases and J shed 12 bases, with 16 bases lying between them. The CDR3 has 12 amino acids. Germline assignment: CDR1 SEHNR and CDR2 FQNEAQ (reference sequence). The CDR3 DNA reads TGTGCCAGCAGCCTGAAGCCAGGGCTAACTTTCTTT. Translation: CASSLKPGLTFF.

The rearrangement uses TRBV28 and TRBJ1-1, with D hard to call. The germline gives CDR1 MDHEN, CDR2 SYDVKM. The length of the CDR3 is 14 residues. V lost 3 bases and J lost 2, with 10 bases in between. CDR3 protein: CASSFPQRNTEAFF. The CDR3 region has the DNA TGTGCCAGCAGTTTTCCCCAGCGAAACACTGAAGCTTTCTTT.

In this sample, this clone turned up once. The gene calls are TRBV30 and TRBJ1-2; perhaps TRBD1 as D (5 bases). The CDR3 is 15 residues long. The germline V and J ends were trimmed by 8 bases and 6 bases, with 25 bases remaining between them. Per germline, CDR1 GTSNPN and CDR2 SVGIG (reference sequence). CDR3 sequence (DNA): TGTGCCCGCGAATTCCCCCGGTCAGGGCTTCATGGCTACACCTTC. It translates to CAREFPRSGLHGYTF.

This clone was recorded a few times. The chain combines TRBV11-1 with TRBJ1-6; D perhaps matches TRBD1 (6 bases). This CDR3 region has 13 residues. V lost 3 bases and J lost 7, with 7 bases in between. In germline, CDR1 is SGHAT, CDR2 FQDESV (reference sequence). Here the CDR3 DNA reads TGTGCCAGCAGCTTGCAGGGGAATTCACCCCTCCACTTT. Protein: CASSLQGNSPLHF.

This chain connects TRBV19 to TRBJ1-3, with unresolved D. Germline CDR1 is LNHDA and CDR2 is SQIVND (reference sequence). The CDR3 has 15 amino acids. Trimming took off 5 bases at V and 4 bases at J, with 15 bases between the two ends. The CDR3 loop is CASSSGLEAGNTIYF. CDR3 DNA: TGTGCCAGTAGTTCGGGCCTGGAGGCGGGAAACACCATATATTTT.

This clone has a single count. The chain is built from TRBV5-1 and TRBJ2-1; D remains unclear. This CDR3 comprises 15 residues. V lost 4 bases and J lost 0, with 11 bases in between. Per germline, CDR1 SGHRS and CDR2 YFSETQ. CDR3 sequence: CASSPGSSSYNEQFF. DNA of the CDR3: TGCGCCAGCAGCCCCGGGTCAAGCTCCTACAATGAGCAGTTCTTC.

This sequence joins TRBV7-2 and TRBJ2-1; D is unclear. Per germline, CDR1 SGHTA and CDR2 FQGNSA. The CDR3 has 17 residues. V lost 5 bases, J lost 4 bases, and 21 bases lay in between. The CDR3 region is CASSIALAAGTYNEQFF. CDR3 nucleotides: TGTGCCAGCAGCATCGCCCTTGCGGCCGGAACTTACAATGAGCAGTTCTTC.

This clone appeared once. CDR3 region: CATYLTGAGNTIYF. CDR3 coding DNA: TGTGCCACCTACCTGACGGGGGCTGGAAACACCATATATTTT. V and J are TRBV28 and TRBJ1-3; a weak D match, TRBD1 (5 bases). V lost 10 bases and J lost 2, with 15 bases in between. CDR3 size: 14 residues. Per germline, CDR1 MDHEN and CDR2 SYDVKM.

This chain joins TRBV6-2 or TRBV6-3 and TRBJ1-4; D gene uncertain. CDR1 and CDR2 from the germline V gene are MNHEY and SVGEGT. CDR3 length: 12 residues. Trimming left V 3 bases short and J 12 bases short, with 11 bases between. CDR3 in amino acids: CASSYSPVELFF. Written as DNA, the CDR3 is TGTGCCAGCAGTTATTCCCCGGTAGAACTGTTTTTT.

V and J are TRBV27 and TRBJ2-2; TRBD1 aligns across 7 bases. CDR3 length: 15 residues. V shed 2 bases, J shed 4 bases, and the junction held 4 bases outside the gene matches. Germline assignment: CDR1 MNHEY and CDR2 SMNVEV (reference sequence). CDR3 nucleotide sequence: TGTGCCAGCAGTTTACAGGGGGTGGGCACCGGGGAGCTGTTTTTT. It encodes CASSLQGVGTGELFF.

The rearrangement links TRBV6-5 to TRBJ1-5; unclear D gene. The CDR3 is 13 residues long. Germline V gene lookup returns CDR1 MNHEY and CDR2 SVGAGI. The ends were cut back, 6 bases at V and 3 bases at J, with 9 bases in the middle. Here the CDR3 reads CASSPGVNQPQHF. The CDR3 DNA reads TGTGCCAGCAGCCCCGGGGTCAATCAGCCCCAGCATTTT.

This rearrangement joins TRBV6-4 to TRBJ1-3; 8 bases line up with TRBD1. The V gene end was trimmed by 6 bases and the J gene end by 1 base; junction bases not matched to a gene: 8. Germline V gene sequence: CDR1 MRHNA, CDR2 SNTAGT. There are 16 residues in the CDR3. The CDR3 is CASREDRDRSGNTIYF. Written as DNA, the CDR3 is TGTGCCAGCAGAGAGGACAGGGATCGTTCTGGAAACACCATATATTTT.

The rearrangement uses TRBV19 and TRBJ2-5; 9 bases match TRBD2. The CDR3 has 17 amino acids. Germline trimming cut 6 bases from V and 2 bases from J; bases unmatched to any gene: 13. The germline V gene encodes CDR1 LNHDA and CDR2 SQIVND (reference sequence). The DNA of the CDR3 is TGTGCCAGTAGAACCTTAGGGGTAGCGGGGGAACAAGAGACCCAGTACTTC. Translated: CASRTLGVAGEQETQYF. The whole variable domain, filled in from reference TRBV19 and TRBJ2-5, reads DGGITQSPKYLFRKEGQNVTLSCEQNLNHDAMYWYRQDPGQGLRLIYYSQIVNDFQKGDIAEGYSVSREKKESFPLTVTSAQKNPTAFYLCASRTLGVAGEQETQYFGPGTRLLVL.

V usage is TRBV9 and J usage is TRBJ2-7, with 7 bases lining up with TRBD1. After removal of 3 bases from V and 5 bases from J, the junction contained 8 bases not matched to a gene. Looked up from germline, CDR1 is SGDLS and CDR2 is YYNGEE. The CDR3 covers 14 residues. CDR3 region: CASSGQAQGNEQYF. DNA of the CDR3: TGTGCCAGCAGCGGCCAGGCACAGGGGAACGAGCAGTACTTC. Full variable domain (remainder filled in from reference TRBV9 and TRBJ2-7): DSGVTQTPKHLITATGQRVTLRCSPRSGDLSVYWYQQSLDQGLQFLIQYYNGEERAKGNILERFSAQQFPDLHSELNLSSLELGDSALYFCASSGQAQGNEQYFGPGTRLTVT.